Following are 15 T cell receptor beta chains from one sample sequenced in a study of blood T cells in healthy people across ages. Primers used in a second PCR of roughly 7 to 11 cycles were a sample-barcoded 5' primer and a J-beta primer mix. MiXCR was run by TCRdb on the 5' RACE reads, yielding one entry per CDR3 protein. This sample yields over 700,000 distinct CDR3 sequences, of which around 25% are seen a single time; 9% to 9.5% belongs to the top ten. The sample was also linked to a second study, of T cells of mothers and their children.

Sequenced sample: blood. These receptors all stem from a boy between 10 and 17 years old in good health.

The V call is TRBV4-1, the J call TRBJ2-5, with unresolved D. Trimming pared 1 base from V and 8 bases from J, leaving 17 bases between. Germline CDR1 is MGHRA and CDR2 is YSYEKL. The CDR3 has 15 amino acids. CDR3 bases: TGCGCCAGCAGCCAAGTGGCGGATAGGGATGAAACCCAGTACTTC. It translates to CASSQVADRDETQYF.

This clonotype was picked up a small number of times. The rearrangement uses TRBV5-1 and TRBJ2-3, with TRBD1 identical over 10 bases. Trimming removed 4 bases from V and 4 bases from J; junction bases left unmatched: 12. This CDR3 spans 17 amino acids. Germline assignment: CDR1 SGHRS and CDR2 YFSETQ. CDR3 bases: TGCGCCAGCAGCCCGAAGCCGGGACAGGGGTTGGCAGATACGCAGTATTTT. It yields the protein CASSPKPGQGLADTQYF.

This chain joins TRBV7-9 and TRBJ1-1, with 8 bases lining up with TRBD1. The germline V gene encodes CDR1 SEHNR and CDR2 FQNEAQ (reference sequence). The CDR3 consists of 15 residues. Trimming cost V 7 bases and J 0 bases; bases outside gene matches: 7. The CDR3 loop reads CASNTGGGLNTEAFF. As DNA, the CDR3 is TGTGCCAGCAACACAGGGGGGGGCTTGAACACTGAAGCTTTCTTT.

This CDR3 reads CASSLFGSWETQYF. CDR3 coding DNA: TGTGCCAGCAGCTTGTTCGGTAGCTGGGAGACCCAGTACTTC. The chain uses TRBV7-6 and TRBJ2-1; D is unresolved. The assigned J gene may be wrong: the sequence end matches TRBJ2-5 better. Germline V gene sequence: CDR1 SGHVS, CDR2 FNYEAQ. This CDR3 is built from 14 residues.

This clonotype was seen only a few times. The rearrangement links TRBV29-1 to TRBJ2-1, with a weak D call TRBD2 (6 bases). Trimming cost V 5 bases and J 7 bases, with 27 bases left between them. The CDR3 consists of 17 residues. The V gene's germline CDR1 is SQVTM and CDR2 ANQGSEA. The CDR3 bases are TGCAGCGTTCAAGGTGGGGTCTACCTCGGGAGTATAAATGAGCAGTTCTTC. Protein sequence: CSVQGGVYLGSINEQFF.

V gene TRBV9 combines with J gene TRBJ2-3, with 10 bases matching TRBD2. V lost 0 bases to trimming and J lost 6 bases; unmatched junction nucleotides: 1. Germline loops: CDR1 SGDLS, CDR2 YYNGEE. The CDR3 extends over 14 amino acids. The CDR3, as DNA: TGTGCCAGCAGCGTAGTGGGACTAGCGGATACGCAGTATTTT. This encodes CASSVVGLADTQYF.

This clonotype was detected a few times. This chain links TRBV7-4 with TRBJ1-4; 11 bases are a match to TRBD1. The CDR3 spans 20 residues. Germline CDR1 SGHVT, CDR2 SQSDAQ. V gave up 3 bases and J gave up 8 bases; unmatched junction bases: 20. CDR3 sequence (DNA): TGTGCCAGCAGCTTGTACTATCGGGACAGGGGGAAATCCTATGAGGAAAAACTGTTTTTT. This encodes CASSLYYRDRGKSYEEKLFF.

This clonotype was recorded a few times. This chain uses TRBV7-6 with TRBJ2-1, with TRBD2 matching 9 bases. Germline V gene sequence: CDR1 SGHVS, CDR2 FNYEAQ. CDR3 size: 17 residues. Germline trimming cut 5 bases from V and 4 bases from J; bases unmatched to any gene: 12. The CDR3 DNA reads as TGTGCCAGCAGCCACGCCGAGGCGAGCGGGAGGTACAATGAGCAGTTCTTC. This encodes CASSHAEASGRYNEQFF.

This rearrangement joins TRBV2 to TRBJ2-2; D is possibly TRBD2 (5 bases). Germline V gene data show CDR1 as SNHLY and CDR2 as FYNNEI. V was pared by 7 bases and J by 0 bases, with 9 bases between. The CDR3 extends over 14 amino acids. CDR3 in amino acids: CASMRVANTGELFF. In nucleotides, the CDR3 is TGTGCCAGCATGAGGGTAGCGAACACCGGGGAGCTGTTTTTT.

V gene TRBV19 combines with J gene TRBJ2-1; D remains unclear. Trimming took 7 bases from V and 6 from J, leaving 7 bases between them. The CDR3 extends over 11 amino acids. Germline CDR1 LNHDA, CDR2 SQIVND (reference sequence). The DNA of the CDR3 is TGTGCCAGTAATGACGTCAATGAGCAGTTCTTC. This translates into CASNDVNEQFF.

This clonotype was found a few times. The chain employs TRBV4-2 and TRBJ2-1; 7 bases agree with TRBD2. The CDR3 has 14 residues. CDR1 and CDR2 (germline): LGHNA, YNFKEQ. Trimming cost V 4 bases and J 7 bases; bases outside gene matches: 7. The CDR3 DNA sequence: TGTGCCAGCAGCCCCCCGCGGGGGATAAATGAGCAGTTCTTC. Its protein product is CASSPPRGINEQFF.

This clonotype was seen a few times. The CDR3 DNA sequence: TGTGCCAGCAGCTTAGTTTACGGGGAGACCCAGTACTTC. This gives the protein CASSLVYGETQYF. This chain uses TRBV7-2 with TRBJ2-5; D remains unclear. The CDR3 consists of 13 residues. The V end lost 1 base, the J end lost 5 bases, and 8 bases lay between the germline ends. Germline V gives CDR1 SGHTA, CDR2 FQGNSA.

A few counts support this clonotype. This chain uses TRBV18 with TRBJ2-1; TRBD2 might be the D (6 bases). V was trimmed by 3 bases and J by 10 bases, leaving 19 bases between them. CDR1 is KGHSH and CDR2 is LQKENI in the germline V gene. This CDR3 comprises 15 residues. The CDR3 loop reads CASSPPTSPSLEQFF. For the CDR3, the DNA is TGTGCCAGCTCACCCCCCACTAGCCCTTCATTGGAGCAGTTCTTC.

About this clonotype: A junction end diverges from the germline sequence, so it may reflect a read error. This chain's CDR3 is CSALQGNAIYF. The CDR3 coding sequence is TGCAGTGCTCTACAGGGAAACGCCATATATTTT. The J gene is TRBJ1-3, the V gene TRBV20-1; D is perhaps TRBD1 (6 bases). The CDR3 contains 11 residues. The germline CDR1 and CDR2 sequences are DFQATT and SNEGSKA (reference sequence).

The rearrangement joins TRBV25-1 to TRBJ2-1; TRBD2 is a possible D gene (5 bases). The end of the DNA fits TRBJ2-5 better, so the J call may be wrong. This CDR3 comprises 15 residues. Germline-derived CDR1 and CDR2 are MGHDK and SYGVNS. CDR3 nucleotide sequence: TGTGCCAGCAGTGGAGAGAAGGAGGCTTTCGGGACCCAGTACTTC. Its translation: CASSGEKEAFGTQYF.